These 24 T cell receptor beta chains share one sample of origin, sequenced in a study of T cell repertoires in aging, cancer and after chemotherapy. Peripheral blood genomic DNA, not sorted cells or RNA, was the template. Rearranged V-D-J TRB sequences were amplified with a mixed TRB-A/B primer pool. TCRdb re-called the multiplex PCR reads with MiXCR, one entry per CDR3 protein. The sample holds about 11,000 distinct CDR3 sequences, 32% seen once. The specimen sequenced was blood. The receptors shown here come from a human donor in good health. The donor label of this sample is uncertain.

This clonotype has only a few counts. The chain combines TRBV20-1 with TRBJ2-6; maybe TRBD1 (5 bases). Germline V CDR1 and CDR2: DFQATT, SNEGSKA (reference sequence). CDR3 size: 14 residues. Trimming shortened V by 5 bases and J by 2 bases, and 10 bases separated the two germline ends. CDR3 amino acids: CSAQIRAGANVLTF. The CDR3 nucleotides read TGCAGTGCTCAAATCAGGGCTGGGGCCAACGTCCTGACTTTC.

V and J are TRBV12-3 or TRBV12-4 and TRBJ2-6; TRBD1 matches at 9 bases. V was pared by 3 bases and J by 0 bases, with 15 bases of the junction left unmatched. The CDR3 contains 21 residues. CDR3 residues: CASSLGWDRVTLLSGANVLTF. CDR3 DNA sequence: TGTGCCAGCAGTTTGGGCTGGGACAGGGTGACCCTACTCTCTGGGGCCAACGTCCTGACTTTC.

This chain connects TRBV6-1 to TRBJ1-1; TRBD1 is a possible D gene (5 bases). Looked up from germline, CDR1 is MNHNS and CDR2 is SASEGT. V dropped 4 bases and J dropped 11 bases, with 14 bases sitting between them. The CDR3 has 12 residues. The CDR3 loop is CASSVGVVEAFF. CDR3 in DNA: TGTGCCAGCAGTGTAGGGGTGGTGGAGGCTTTCTTT.

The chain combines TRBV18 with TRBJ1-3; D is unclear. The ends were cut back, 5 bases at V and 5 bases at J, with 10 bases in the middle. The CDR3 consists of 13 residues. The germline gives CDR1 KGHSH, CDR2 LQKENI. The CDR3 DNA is TGTGCCAGCTCATTCCAGGCACGAAACACCATATATTTT. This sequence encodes CASSFQARNTIYF.

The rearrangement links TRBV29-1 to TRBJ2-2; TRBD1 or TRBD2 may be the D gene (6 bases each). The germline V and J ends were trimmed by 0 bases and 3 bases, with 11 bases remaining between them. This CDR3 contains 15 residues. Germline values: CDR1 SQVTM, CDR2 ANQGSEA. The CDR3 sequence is CSVEEPGADTGELFF. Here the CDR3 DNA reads TGCAGCGTTGAAGAACCGGGGGCGGACACCGGGGAGCTGTTTTTT.

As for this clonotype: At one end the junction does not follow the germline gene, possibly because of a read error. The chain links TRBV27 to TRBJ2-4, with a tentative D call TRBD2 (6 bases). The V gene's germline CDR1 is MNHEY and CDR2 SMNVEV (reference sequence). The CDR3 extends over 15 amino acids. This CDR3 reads CDSSDVKRRGDIQYF. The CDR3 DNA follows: TGTGACAGCAGTGACGTTAAGCGGCGGGGAGACATTCAGTACTTC.

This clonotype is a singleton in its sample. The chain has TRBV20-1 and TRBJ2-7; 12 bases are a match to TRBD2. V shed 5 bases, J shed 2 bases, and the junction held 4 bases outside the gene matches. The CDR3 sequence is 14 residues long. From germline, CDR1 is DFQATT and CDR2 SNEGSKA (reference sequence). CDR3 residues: CSAPLAGGTYEQYF. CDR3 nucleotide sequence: TGCAGTGCTCCGCTAGCGGGAGGGACCTACGAGCAGTACTTC.

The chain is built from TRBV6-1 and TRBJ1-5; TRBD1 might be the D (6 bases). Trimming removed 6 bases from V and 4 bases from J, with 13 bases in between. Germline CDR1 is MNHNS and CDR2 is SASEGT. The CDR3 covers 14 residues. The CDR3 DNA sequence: TGTGCCAGCAGGACAGGCTTTACAAATCAGCCCCAGCATTTT. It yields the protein CASRTGFTNQPQHF.

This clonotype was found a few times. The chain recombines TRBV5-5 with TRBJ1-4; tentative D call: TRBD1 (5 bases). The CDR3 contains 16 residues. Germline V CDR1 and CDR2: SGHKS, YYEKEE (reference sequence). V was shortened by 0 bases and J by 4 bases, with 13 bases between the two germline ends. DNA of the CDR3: TGTGCCAGCAGCTTGGCCCCGGGACCGAATAATGAAAAACTGTTTTTT. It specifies CASSLAPGPNNEKLFF. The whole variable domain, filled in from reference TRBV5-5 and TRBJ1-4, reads DAGVTQSPTHLIKTRGQQVTLRCSPISGHKSVSWYQQVLGQGPQFIFQYYEKEERGRGNFPDRFSARQFPNYSSELNVNALLLGDSALYLCASSLAPGPNNEKLFFGSGTQLSVL.

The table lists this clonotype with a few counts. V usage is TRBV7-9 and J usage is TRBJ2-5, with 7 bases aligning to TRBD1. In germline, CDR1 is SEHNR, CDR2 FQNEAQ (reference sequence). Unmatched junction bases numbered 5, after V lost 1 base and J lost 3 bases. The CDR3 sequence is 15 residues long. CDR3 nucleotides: TGTGCCAGCAGCTTAGTTTTAGACAGGGAAGAGACCCAGTACTTC. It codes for CASSLVLDREETQYF. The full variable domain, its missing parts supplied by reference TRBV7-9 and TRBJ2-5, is DTGVSQNPRHKITKRGQNVTFRCDPISEHNRLYWYRQTLGQGPEFLTYFQNEAQLEKSRLLSDRFSAERPKGSFSTLEIQRTEQGDSAMYLCASSLVLDREETQYFGPGTRLLVL.

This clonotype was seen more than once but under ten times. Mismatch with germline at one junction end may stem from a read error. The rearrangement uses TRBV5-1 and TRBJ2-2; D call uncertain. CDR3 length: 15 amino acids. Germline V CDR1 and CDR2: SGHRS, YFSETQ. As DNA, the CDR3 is TGTGCCAGCAGCTTGTCGGCGAGAGACACCGGGGAGCTGTTTTTT. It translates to CASSLSARDTGELFF.

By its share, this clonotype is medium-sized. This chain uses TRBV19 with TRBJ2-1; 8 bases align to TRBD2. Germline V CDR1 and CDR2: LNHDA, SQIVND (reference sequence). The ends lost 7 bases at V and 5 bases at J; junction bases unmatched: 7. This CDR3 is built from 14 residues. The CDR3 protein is CASTGTSFDNEQFF. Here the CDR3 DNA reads TGTGCCAGTACGGGGACTAGTTTTGACAATGAGCAGTTCTTC.

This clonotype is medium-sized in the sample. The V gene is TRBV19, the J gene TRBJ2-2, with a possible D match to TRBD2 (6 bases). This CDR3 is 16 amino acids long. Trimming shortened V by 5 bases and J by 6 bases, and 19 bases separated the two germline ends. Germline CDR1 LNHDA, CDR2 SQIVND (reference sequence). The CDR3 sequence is CASSHRRAGGAGELFF. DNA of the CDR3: TGTGCCAGTAGTCACAGGAGGGCAGGCGGGGCCGGGGAGCTGTTTTTT.

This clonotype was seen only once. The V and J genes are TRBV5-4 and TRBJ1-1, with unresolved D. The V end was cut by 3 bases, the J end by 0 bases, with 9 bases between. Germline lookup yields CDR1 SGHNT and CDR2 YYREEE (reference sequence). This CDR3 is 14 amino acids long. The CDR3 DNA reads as TGTGCCAGCAGCTCGGGAGAGTTGAACACTGAAGCTTTCTTT. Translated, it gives CASSSGELNTEAFF.

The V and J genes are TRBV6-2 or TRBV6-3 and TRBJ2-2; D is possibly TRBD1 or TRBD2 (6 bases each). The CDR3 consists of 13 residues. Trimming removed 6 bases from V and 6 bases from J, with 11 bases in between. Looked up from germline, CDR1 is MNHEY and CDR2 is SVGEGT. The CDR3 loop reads CASRTGAPGELFF. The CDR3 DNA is TGTGCCAGCAGAACGGGGGCCCCCGGGGAGCTGTTTTTT.

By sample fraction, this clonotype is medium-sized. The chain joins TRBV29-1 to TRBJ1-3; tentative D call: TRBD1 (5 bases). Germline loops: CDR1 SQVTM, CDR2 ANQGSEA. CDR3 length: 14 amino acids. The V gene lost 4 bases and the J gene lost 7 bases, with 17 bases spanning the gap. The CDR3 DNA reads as TGCAGCGTTGTTCTAGAAGGGGCGCGGAACACCATATATTTT. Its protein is CSVVLEGARNTIYF. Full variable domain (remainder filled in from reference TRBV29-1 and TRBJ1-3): SAVISQKPSRDICQRGTSLTIQCQVDSQVTMMFWYRQQPGQSLTLIATANQGSEATYESGFVIDKFPISRPNLTFSTLTVSNMSPEDSSIYLCSVVLEGARNTIYFGEGSWLTVV.

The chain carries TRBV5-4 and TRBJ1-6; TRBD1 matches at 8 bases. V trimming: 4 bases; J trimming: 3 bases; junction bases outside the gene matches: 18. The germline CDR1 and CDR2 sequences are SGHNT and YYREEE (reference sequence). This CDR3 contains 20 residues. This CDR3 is CASSREVRTGTPGYNSPLHF. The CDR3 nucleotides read TGTGCCAGCAGCCGGGAGGTCAGGACAGGGACCCCAGGCTATAATTCACCCCTCCACTTT.

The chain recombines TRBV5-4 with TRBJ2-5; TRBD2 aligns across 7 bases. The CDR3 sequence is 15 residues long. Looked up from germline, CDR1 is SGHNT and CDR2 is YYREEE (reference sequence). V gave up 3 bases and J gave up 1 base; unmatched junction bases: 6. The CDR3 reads CASSSGGSGQETQYF. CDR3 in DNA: TGTGCCAGCAGCTCCGGGGGGAGTGGCCAAGAGACCCAGTACTTC.

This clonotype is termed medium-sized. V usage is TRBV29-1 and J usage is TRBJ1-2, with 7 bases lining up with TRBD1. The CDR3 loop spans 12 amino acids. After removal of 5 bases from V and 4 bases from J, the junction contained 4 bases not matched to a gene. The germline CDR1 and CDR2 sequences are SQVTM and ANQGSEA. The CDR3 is CSVRTGFYGYTF. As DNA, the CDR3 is TGCAGCGTTAGGACAGGCTTCTATGGCTACACCTTC. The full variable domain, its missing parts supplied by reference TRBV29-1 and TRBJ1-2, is SAVISQKPSRDICQRGTSLTIQCQVDSQVTMMFWYRQQPGQSLTLIATANQGSEATYESGFVIDKFPISRPNLTFSTLTVSNMSPEDSSIYLCSVRTGFYGYTFGSGTRLTVV.

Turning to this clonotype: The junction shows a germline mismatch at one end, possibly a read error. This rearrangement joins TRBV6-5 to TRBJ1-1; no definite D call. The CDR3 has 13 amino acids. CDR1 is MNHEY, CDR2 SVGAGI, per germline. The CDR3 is CASSETVNTEAFF. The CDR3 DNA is TGCGCCAGCAGTGAAACGGTGAACACTGAAGCTTTCTTT.

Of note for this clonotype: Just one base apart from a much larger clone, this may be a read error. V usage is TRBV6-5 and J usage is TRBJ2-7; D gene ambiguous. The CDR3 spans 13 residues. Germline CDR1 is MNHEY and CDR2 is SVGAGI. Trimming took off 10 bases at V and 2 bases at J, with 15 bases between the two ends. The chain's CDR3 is CAIKQAATYEQYF. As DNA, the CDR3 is TGTGCCATCAAGCAGGCAGCCACCTACGAGCAGTACTTC.

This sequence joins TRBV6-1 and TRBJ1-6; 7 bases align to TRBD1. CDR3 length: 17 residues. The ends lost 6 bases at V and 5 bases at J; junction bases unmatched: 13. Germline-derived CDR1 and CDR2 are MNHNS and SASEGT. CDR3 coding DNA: TGTGCCAGCAGGATTCCTACAGGGGAGAGCGATAATTCACCCCTCCACTTT. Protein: CASRIPTGESDNSPLHF.

CDR3 sequence: CASSPGTALNTGELFF. The CDR3 nucleotides are TGTGCCAGCAGCCCGGGGACAGCCTTAAACACCGGGGAGCTGTTTTTT. The V gene is TRBV13, the J gene TRBJ2-2, with 7 bases aligning to TRBD1. Germline V lookup: CDR1 PRHDT, CDR2 FYEKMQ (reference sequence). J gave up 2 bases and V 5 bases, and 8 bases lay outside the gene matches. CDR3 length: 16 amino acids.

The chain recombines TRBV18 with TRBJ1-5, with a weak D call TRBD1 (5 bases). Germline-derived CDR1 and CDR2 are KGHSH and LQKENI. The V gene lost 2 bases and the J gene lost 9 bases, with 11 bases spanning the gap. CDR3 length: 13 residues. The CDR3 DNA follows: TGTGCCAGCTCACCAGAGGGCCAGGGGCCCCAGCATTTT. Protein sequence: CASSPEGQGPQHF.